A single sample gave rise to the 25 T cell receptor beta chains below, sequenced in a study of OX40 agonist ivuxolimab in advanced cancers. The data were produced by immunoSEQ multiplex PCR, yet TCRdb's version contains in-frame clones alone and is incomplete. This table holds around 55,000 clones, roughly nine tenths found once. This specimen consisted of CD4+ or CD8+ T cells sorted from blood, obtained in a trial of the OX40 agonist ivuxolimab. All receptors derive from an adult with an advanced solid tumor such as melanoma, head and neck, liver or kidney cancer.

The CDR3 region is CASSQVPGGGYEQYF. For the CDR3, the DNA is TGCGCCAGCAGCCAAGTCCCCGGAGGGGGCTACGAGCAGTACTTC. The chain employs TRBV4-1 and TRBJ2-7; the D gene could be TRBD1 or TRBD2 (6 bases each). Germline CDR1 MGHRA, CDR2 YSYEKL. CDR3 length: 15 residues. Trimming cost V 1 base and J 3 bases, with 13 bases left between them.

The J gene is TRBJ1-1, the V gene TRBV11-2; 8 bases match TRBD1. Germline CDR1 reads SGHAT; CDR2 reads FQNNGV. This CDR3 contains 16 residues. V shed 4 bases, J shed 1 base, and the junction held 8 bases outside the gene matches. The CDR3 loop reads CASSYRPGQANTEAFF. CDR3 nucleotide sequence: TGTGCCAGCAGCTACCGTCCGGGACAGGCGAACACTGAAGCTTTCTTT.

The chain combines TRBV7-6 with TRBJ2-1; 10 positions match TRBD2. Per germline, CDR1 SGHVS and CDR2 FNYEAQ. Germline trimming cut 7 bases from V and 8 bases from J; bases unmatched to any gene: 11. CDR3 length: 15 residues. This CDR3 is CASTISSGSLDEQFF. CDR3 nucleotide sequence: TGTGCCAGCACCATCTCTAGCGGGAGTTTAGATGAGCAGTTCTTC.

The CDR3 DNA is TGTGCCAGCAGTTCGACAGGGGGCTCCTACAATGAGCAGTTCTTC. As protein: CASSSTGGSYNEQFF. V is TRBV6-6 and J is TRBJ2-1; 9 bases are a match to TRBD1. The CDR3 runs 15 residues. V lost 4 bases and J lost 0; bases outside the gene matches: 1. The germline V gene encodes CDR1 MNHNY and CDR2 SVGAGI (reference sequence).

This chain uses TRBV7-9 with TRBJ1-4; perhaps TRBD1 as D (6 bases). The CDR3 is made up of 14 amino acids. Trimming shortened V by 5 bases and J by 6 bases, and 13 bases separated the two germline ends. Germline V gives CDR1 SEHNR, CDR2 FQNEAQ (reference sequence). DNA for the CDR3: TGTGCCAGCAGCCTGGACGGGGGCGATGAAAAACTGTTTTTT. This sequence encodes CASSLDGGDEKLFF.

In its sample, this clone was seen a few times. The V call is TRBV6-5, the J call TRBJ1-2; 7 bases align to TRBD1. The CDR3 length is 14 residues. V dropped 5 bases and J dropped 3; count of bases not matched to a gene: 6. Germline V gene sequence: CDR1 MNHEY, CDR2 SVGAGI. In DNA, the CDR3 is TGTGCCAGCAGTACGGCCGGGACAGACTATGGCTACACCTTC. Translated, it gives CASSTAGTDYGYTF.

V and J are TRBV7-2 and TRBJ1-3; D is uncertain. Trimming pared 3 bases from V and 3 bases from J, leaving 0 bases between. Germline V gene sequence: CDR1 SGHTA, CDR2 FQGNSA. This CDR3 region has 11 residues. Here the CDR3 reads CASSFGNTIYF. The CDR3, as DNA: TGTGCCAGCAGCTTTGGAAACACCATATATTTT.

This clone is a singleton in its sample. V gene TRBV11-2 combines with J gene TRBJ2-1, with TRBD2 matching over 8 bases. The CDR3 is 14 residues long. Germline CDR1 is SGHAT and CDR2 is FQNNGV. Trimming cost V 5 bases and J 6 bases; bases outside gene matches: 6. The CDR3 spells CASSPGLVPNEQFF. The CDR3 DNA follows: TGTGCCAGCAGCCCGGGACTAGTCCCCAATGAGCAGTTCTTC.

This chain connects TRBV30 to TRBJ2-1; 8 bases match TRBD1. In germline, CDR1 is GTSNPN, CDR2 SVGIG (reference sequence). V lost 3 bases to trimming and J lost 6 bases; unmatched junction nucleotides: 7. The CDR3 is made up of 14 amino acids. CDR3 bases: TGTGCCTGGAGCGCGGGGCAGGGGGCCAATGAGCAGTTCTTC. Translating gives CAWSAGQGANEQFF. The variable domain in full, completed from reference TRBV30 and TRBJ2-1, reads SQTIHQWPATLVQPVGSPLSLECTVEGTSNPNLYWYRQAAGRGLQLLFYSVGIGQISSEVPQNLSASRPQDRQFILSSKKLLLSDSGFYLCAWSAGQGANEQFFGPGTRLTVL.

The chain links TRBV5-1 to TRBJ2-2; D is possibly TRBD2 (5 bases). CDR3 length: 15 amino acids. Germline values: CDR1 SGHRS, CDR2 YFSETQ. V shed 2 bases and J shed 11 bases, with 19 bases lying between them. CDR3 nucleotides: TGCGCCAGCAGCTTCGGGTTCGGCGTGCCGGGAGAGCTGTTTTTT. It yields the protein CASSFGFGVPGELFF.

DNA for the CDR3: TGTGCCAGCAGCGGAGACACGTATGGCTACACCTTC. Translated, it gives CASSGDTYGYTF. The chain employs TRBV9 and TRBJ1-2; the D is unclear. CDR3 size: 12 residues. With 3 bases removed from V and 5 bases from J, the gap between germline ends came to 8 bases. Germline V CDR1 and CDR2: SGDLS, YYNGEE.

The gene calls are TRBV14 and TRBJ1-2, with D possibly being TRBD1 (5 bases). The germline V gene encodes CDR1 SGHDN and CDR2 FVKESK. CDR3 size: 13 residues. Trimming took off 0 bases at V and 6 bases at J, with 8 bases between the two ends. The CDR3 region is CASSQDEQDGYTF. In DNA form, the CDR3 reads TGTGCCAGCAGCCAAGATGAACAGGATGGCTACACCTTC.

This clone was recorded once. This chain uses TRBV4-2 with TRBJ2-1, with 9 positions matching TRBD2. The J segment lost 3 bases and the V segment lost 0 bases, leaving 9 bases of the junction unmatched. Germline V gives CDR1 LGHNA, CDR2 YNFKEQ. This CDR3 region has 18 residues. The CDR3, as DNA: TGTGCCAGCAGCCAAGATGAAGTCCAACTAGCGGGCTACAATGAGCAGTTCTTC. This encodes CASSQDEVQLAGYNEQFF.

This sequence joins TRBV11-2 and TRBJ2-7; 7 bases fit TRBD1. The CDR3 totals 14 residues. Per the germline V gene, CDR1 is SGHAT and CDR2 is FQNNGV. V lost 1 base and J lost 5; bases outside the gene matches: 5. This chain's CDR3 is CASSLADRVDEQYF. In DNA, the CDR3 is TGTGCCAGCAGCTTAGCCGACAGGGTCGACGAGCAGTACTTC.

J is TRBJ2-1 and V is TRBV5-1; D perhaps matches TRBD2 (6 bases). V shed 0 bases and J shed 4 bases, with 8 bases lying between them. Germline values: CDR1 SGHRS, CDR2 YFSETQ. This CDR3 is built from 14 residues. The CDR3, as DNA: TGCGCCAGCAGCTTGGGGAGGGGATACAATGAGCAGTTCTTC. Encoded protein: CASSLGRGYNEQFF.

V gene TRBV30 combines with J gene TRBJ1-1; D gene unclear. V lost 8 bases and J 4 bases, leaving 11 bases between the germline ends. This CDR3 is built from 11 residues. Germline-derived CDR1 and CDR2 are GTSNPN and SVGIG (reference sequence). The CDR3 region has the DNA TGTGCCCGGATTAGGCCCACTGAAGCTTTCTTT. This sequence encodes CARIRPTEAFF.

This clone has only a few counts. The chain carries TRBV27 and TRBJ1-2, with D perhaps matching TRBD1 (5 bases). Germline V gene data show CDR1 as MNHEY and CDR2 as SMNVEV (reference sequence). The CDR3 is made up of 11 amino acids. The V gene lost 9 bases and the J gene lost 7 bases, with 12 bases spanning the gap. The CDR3 is CASTGGRGYTF. In nucleotides, the CDR3 is TGTGCCAGTACAGGTGGTCGTGGCTACACCTTC.

The J gene is TRBJ1-1, the V gene TRBV6-5; no reliable D call. In germline, CDR1 is MNHEY, CDR2 SVGAGI. The CDR3 is made up of 13 amino acids. Trimming pared 0 bases from V and 1 base from J, leaving 3 bases between. CDR3 nucleotides: TGTGCCAGCAGTTACTCGACGAACACTGAAGCTTTCTTT. Protein sequence: CASSYSTNTEAFF.

The chain has TRBV7-9 and TRBJ2-1; tentative D call: TRBD2 (6 bases). Trimming stripped 3 bases from V and 7 bases from J, with 13 bases between. CDR3 length: 14 amino acids. CDR1 and CDR2 from the germline V gene are SEHNR and FQNEAQ (reference sequence). Here the CDR3 reads CASSLGGNENEQFF. Here the CDR3 DNA reads TGTGCCAGCAGCTTGGGGGGTAATGAGAATGAGCAGTTCTTC. Combining the CDR3 with reference TRBV7-9 and TRBJ2-1 gives the whole variable domain DTGVSQNPRHKITKRGQNVTFRCDPISEHNRLYWYRQTLGQGPEFLTYFQNEAQLEKSRLLSDRFSAERPKGSFSTLEIQRTEQGDSAMYLCASSLGGNENEQFFGPGTRLTVL.

This chain joins TRBV28 and TRBJ2-7, with 13 bases matching TRBD2. This CDR3 contains 19 residues. CDR1 is MDHEN, CDR2 SYDVKM, per germline. V trimming: 6 bases; J trimming: 6 bases; junction bases outside the gene matches: 20. In DNA, the CDR3 is TGTGCCAGCAGCGATATATCAGACAAGGGACTAGCGGGAATCTCCGAGCAGTACTTC. Translated, it gives CASSDISDKGLAGISEQYF.

CDR3 sequence: CASSDYEQYF. The CDR3 bases are TGTGCCAGCAGTGACTACGAGCAGTACTTC. The J gene is TRBJ2-7, the V gene TRBV25-1; D remains ambiguous. The length of the CDR3 is 10 residues. V was cut by 3 bases and J by 3 bases, with 0 bases left in between. Germline values: CDR1 MGHDK, CDR2 SYGVNS.

The J gene is TRBJ2-1, the V gene TRBV11-2, with 7 bases aligning to TRBD2. There are 15 residues in the CDR3. Germline values: CDR1 SGHAT, CDR2 FQNNGV. V lost 4 bases to trimming and J lost 0 bases; unmatched junction nucleotides: 3. The CDR3 coding sequence is TGTGCCAGCAGCTCCTGGACTAGCTCCTACAATGAGCAGTTCTTC. It yields the protein CASSSWTSSYNEQFF.

The rearrangement links TRBV7-9 to TRBJ2-2; D not resolved. This CDR3 is 15 amino acids long. Trimming pared 7 bases from V and 2 bases from J, leaving 14 bases between. From germline, CDR1 is SEHNR and CDR2 FQNEAQ (reference sequence). The CDR3 coding sequence is TGTGCCAGCACCGACTTCAGGCTTAACACCGGGGAGCTGTTTTTT. Translation gives CASTDFRLNTGELFF.

V is TRBV10-2 and J is TRBJ2-1; no firm D call. CDR1 and CDR2 from the germline V gene are WSHSY and SAAADI. V gave up 3 bases and J gave up 3 bases, with 0 bases separating them. The CDR3 totals 11 residues. The chain's CDR3 is CASSDYNEQFF. The DNA of the CDR3 is TGCGCCAGCAGTGACTACAATGAGCAGTTCTTC.

In DNA form, the CDR3 reads TGCGCCAGCAGCCCAAGGGACAGGAACTGGAACACTGAAGCTTTCTTT. Translating gives CASSPRDRNWNTEAFF. V usage is TRBV5-1 and J usage is TRBJ1-1; 8 bases are shared with TRBD1. Germline assignment: CDR1 SGHRS and CDR2 YFSETQ. The CDR3 totals 16 residues. V lost 4 bases, J lost 1 base, and 9 bases stayed unmatched.